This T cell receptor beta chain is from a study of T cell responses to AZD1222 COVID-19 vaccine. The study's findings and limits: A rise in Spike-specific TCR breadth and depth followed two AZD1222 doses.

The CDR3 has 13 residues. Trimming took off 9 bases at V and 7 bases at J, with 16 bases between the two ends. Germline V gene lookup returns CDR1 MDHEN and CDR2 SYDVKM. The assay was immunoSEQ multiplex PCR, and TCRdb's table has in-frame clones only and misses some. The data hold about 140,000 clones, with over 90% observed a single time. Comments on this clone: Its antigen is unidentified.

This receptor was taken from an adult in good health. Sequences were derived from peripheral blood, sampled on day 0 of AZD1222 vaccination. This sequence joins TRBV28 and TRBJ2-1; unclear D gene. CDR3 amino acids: CARAPAVQNEQFF. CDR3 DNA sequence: TGTGCCAGGGCCCCGGCCGTTCAAAATGAGCAGTTCTTC.